The present T cell receptor (beta chain) was sequenced within a study of blood T cell repertoires in COVID-19. For the study at large: Samples taken during acute and convalescent COVID-19 were collected in the United States, Italy and Spain. In each case, the material was cDNA or gDNA derived from T cells, B-cell-depleted T cells, or PBMCs.

The CDR3 length is 14 residues. V was clipped by 6 bases and J by 9 bases, with 18 bases between them. The germline CDR1 and CDR2 sequences are KGHSH and LQKENI. Authors' data handling: Scientists estimated how many nucleated cells there were by amplifying reference gene primers. This table comes from immunoSEQ multiplex PCR, and its TCRdb copy is limited to in-frame clones, with some not included. V and J calls and clone size are as listed in that table; D and trimming were resolved from the DNA. This table holds about 99,000 clones, about 87% found once. Sequenced input: peripheral blood. This chain uses TRBV18 with TRBJ2-1, with a possible D match to TRBD2 (7 bases). The sequence was obtained from a man aged 45-65 years with acute or convalescent COVID-19. CDR3 nucleotide sequence: TGTGCCAGCTCCCCAGGAGGGGGGGGCGGTGAGCAGTTCTTC. Translation: CASSPGGGGGEQFF.